The 31 T cell receptor beta chains below come from one sample, sequenced in a study of tumor-infiltrating lymphocytes in primary liver carcinoma. From unsorted bulk tissue weighing roughly 17-34 mg, DNA and RNA were co-extracted. Priming with a constant-region primer yielded TCR beta cDNA from about 480 ng total RNA. What produced the TCR beta libraries was three nested multiplex PCR rounds using slightly modified ARM-PCR. The two initial PCR rounds, 9 to 11 cycles each, used TRBV1-TRBV30 forward and C-beta reverse primers. TCRdb passed the multiplex PCR reads through MiXCR, listing each CDR3 protein once. The sample yields 45,000 or so distinct CDR3 sequences, about 75% seen once. The specimen was tumor-adjacent normal liver tissue. The origin of the receptors is a woman younger than 45 with primary liver carcinoma and hepatitis B virus infection.

This clonotype occurred a few times. A read error is possible here, since a much larger clone lies one base away. The chain carries TRBV28 and TRBJ1-5; tentative D call: TRBD1 (5 bases). The germline CDR1 and CDR2 sequences are MDHEN and SYDVKM. The CDR3 has 14 amino acids. Trimming left V 7 bases short and J 5 bases short, with 15 bases between. The CDR3: CASTPGQWHQPQHF. For the CDR3, the DNA is TGTGCCAGCACCCCGGGGCAGTGGCATCAGCCCCAGCATTTT. The full variable domain, completed using reference TRBV28 and TRBJ1-5, is DVKVTQSSRYLVKRTGEKVFLECVQDMDHENMFWYRQDPGLGLRLIYFSYDVKMKEKGDIPEGYSVSREKKERFSLILESASTNQTSMYLCASTPGQWHQPQHFGDGTRLSIL.

The chain joins TRBV29-1 to TRBJ2-1, with a tentative D call TRBD2 (5 bases). CDR1 and CDR2 from the germline V gene are SQVTM and ANQGSEA. This CDR3 region has 13 residues. Trimming left V 4 bases short and J 7 bases short, with 14 bases between. CDR3 bases: TGCAGCGTTGGGAGGTATGACAAAAATGAGCAGTTCTTC. Protein sequence: CSVGRYDKNEQFF.

Worth noting for this clonotype: A much larger clone sits a single nucleotide away, making a read error possible. V and J are TRBV19 and TRBJ2-1; 8 bases align to TRBD1. CDR1 is LNHDA, CDR2 SQIVND, per germline (reference sequence). This CDR3 contains 13 residues. CDR3 region: CTSSKIGTGEQFF. In nucleotides, the CDR3 is TGTACCAGTAGTAAAATCGGGACAGGAGAGCAGTTCTTC.

As concerns this clonotype: Compared with germline, one end of the junction differs, possibly owing to a read error. This chain connects TRBV7-9 to TRBJ2-2; 7 nucleotides match TRBD1. Germline V gene lookup returns CDR1 SEHNR and CDR2 FQNEAQ (reference sequence). The CDR3 extends over 14 amino acids. This CDR3 is CASSRQGNTGELSF. CDR3 nucleotides: TGTGCCAGCAGCCGACAGGGCAACACCGGGGAGCTGTCTTTT.

This chain joins TRBV6-4 and TRBJ2-1, with a weak D call TRBD2 (5 bases). Germline V lookup: CDR1 MRHNA, CDR2 SNTAGT. This CDR3 region has 13 residues. The V end lost 7 bases, the J end lost 9 bases, and 16 bases lay between the germline ends. CDR3 sequence: CASTDSSEGEQFF. DNA of the CDR3: TGTGCCAGCACCGACTCGTCCGAGGGTGAGCAGTTCTTC.

This clonotype was detected only once. The junction departs from germline at one end; a sequencing error may be responsible. CDR3 amino acids: CASSYRDRAPGNF. The CDR3 nucleotides are TGTGCCAGCAGTTACCGGGATCGGGCCCCAGGAAACTTC. The chain recombines TRBV6-2 or TRBV6-3 with TRBJ2-7, with a weak D call TRBD2 (5 bases). Germline V gives CDR1 MNHEY, CDR2 SVGEGT. The CDR3 is 13 amino acids.

To note about this clonotype: One junction end disagrees with the germline gene, perhaps due to a read error. V gene TRBV6-2 or TRBV6-3 combines with J gene TRBJ1-1; no clear D. Germline V gene sequence: CDR1 MNHEY, CDR2 SVGEGT. The CDR3 loop spans 14 amino acids. The CDR3 nucleotides are TGTGCCAGCTGTTACAAGGCCGGAACCACTGAAGCTTTCTTT. Translation: CASCYKAGTTEAFF.

This clonotype showed up just once. As the CDR3 is not closed by the conserved phenylalanine or tryptophan, this likely results from a read error. This chain connects TRBV6-1 to TRBJ2-7, with 8 bases aligning to TRBD2. V lost 10 bases to trimming and J lost 0 bases; unmatched junction nucleotides: 14. Germline V lookup: CDR1 MNHNS, CDR2 SASEGT. The CDR3 has 16 amino acids. The CDR3 is CAIDRLARTPSYEQYL. The CDR3 DNA reads TGTGCCATCGATCGACTAGCGAGAACTCCCTCCTACGAGCAGTACCTC.

On this clonotype: Sequence at one end of the junction differs from germline and may be a read error. The gene calls are TRBV14 and TRBJ2-3; 8 bases map to TRBD1. This CDR3 has 18 residues. Germline-derived CDR1 and CDR2 are SGHDN and FVKESK. The CDR3 is CASSQDRIGTGLTDTQYF. DNA of the CDR3: TGTGCCAGCAGCCAAGATCGAATCGGGACAGGTCTCACAGATACACAGTATTTT.

This clonotype was recorded only once. This is likely a read error, given that the CDR3 carries no conserved phenylalanine or tryptophan at its end. This chain links TRBV4-3 with TRBJ2-6; a possible D gene is TRBD1 (6 bases). CDR1 and CDR2 (germline): LGHNA, YSLEER. The CDR3 has 19 residues. The CDR3 loop is CASSQESSEIGSGADVLTY. Written as DNA, the CDR3 is TGCGCCAGCAGCCAAGAGAGTAGCGAGATAGGCTCAGGGGCCGACGTCCTGACTTAC.

This chain uses TRBV10-3 with TRBJ2-7, with a possible D match to TRBD2 (6 bases). Germline V gene lookup returns CDR1 ENHRY and CDR2 SYGVKD. The CDR3 has 13 amino acids. V was trimmed by 6 bases and J by 5 bases, leaving 14 bases between them. The CDR3 region is CAISGTPGDEQYF. DNA of the CDR3: TGTGCCATCAGCGGGACTCCGGGAGACGAGCAGTACTTC.

This clonotype showed up just once. The genes are TRBV28 and TRBJ2-1; D may match TRBD1 or TRBD2 (5 bases each). The CDR3 extends over 17 amino acids. CDR1 MDHEN and CDR2 SYDVKM come from the germline V gene. The CDR3 DNA is TGTGACAGTAGTTCACCGTTGGGGACCAGCTCTTACAATGAGCAGTTCTTC. Its protein product is CDSSSPLGTSSYNEQFF.

A remark on this clonotype: An end of the junction does not agree with germline; a read error may underlie this. The J gene is TRBJ1-1, the V gene TRBV11-2, with D tentatively TRBD1 (5 bases). The CDR3 has 14 residues. Germline V CDR1 and CDR2: SGHAT, FQNNGV. The chain's CDR3 is CASSLDRGRSEGFF. The CDR3 DNA reads as TGTGCAAGCAGCTTAGATAGGGGTCGGTCTGAAGGTTTCTTT. Full variable domain (missing parts from reference TRBV11-2 and TRBJ1-1): EAGVAQSPRYKIIEKRQSVAFWCNPISGHATLYWYQQILGQGPKLLIQFQNNGVVDDSQLPKDRFSAERLKGVDSTLKIQPAKLEDSAVYLCASSLDRGRSEGFFGQGTRLTVV.

Comments on this clonotype: The germline gene is not matched at one end of the junction; a read error may be the cause. The CDR3 DNA is TGTGCCAGTAGTGGACAGCCAGGTGCTATCTTT. This codes for CASSGQPGAIF. The V gene is TRBV28, the J gene TRBJ1-1, with D possibly TRBD1 on 6 matching bases. The CDR3 spans 11 residues. Germline V gene lookup returns CDR1 MDHEN and CDR2 SYDVKM.

This clonotype was observed once. At one end the junction does not follow the germline gene, possibly because of a read error. The rearrangement uses TRBV5-5 and TRBJ2-3; 11 bases line up with TRBD1. The CDR3 loop spans 15 amino acids. Germline V gene sequence: CDR1 SGHKS, CDR2 YYEKEE (reference sequence). CDR3: CASSPRTGGTVTQYF. Here the CDR3 DNA reads TGTGCCAGCAGCCCCAGGACAGGGGGCACAGTTACGCAGTATTTT.

This clonotype has just one count. Mismatch with germline at one junction end may stem from a read error. The rearrangement links TRBV11-2 to TRBJ2-5, with D perhaps TRBD1 (5 bases). This CDR3 comprises 15 residues. Germline CDR1 SGHAT, CDR2 FQNNGV. The CDR3 is CTSSFLTTATETQYF. DNA of the CDR3: TGTACCAGCAGTTTTTTGACGACAGCCACTGAGACCCAGTACTTC.

The sample holds a few counts of this clonotype. Possible read error: a much larger clone is one base away. J is TRBJ1-5 and V is TRBV5-1; tentative D call: TRBD1 (6 bases). The CDR3 has 15 amino acids. Trimming removed 9 bases from V and 0 bases from J, with 16 bases in between. Germline-derived CDR1 and CDR2 are SGHRS and YFSETQ. This CDR3 is CANSLRGDSNQPQHF. CDR3 sequence (DNA): TGCGCCAACAGTTTAAGGGGGGATAGCAATCAGCCCCAGCATTTT.

The chain employs TRBV10-3 and TRBJ2-7, with 7 bases fitting TRBD1. Germline-derived CDR1 and CDR2 are ENHRY and SYGVKD. The CDR3 runs to 14 residues. Trimming cost V 3 bases and J 5 bases; bases outside gene matches: 7. CDR3 residues: CAISESGGIDEQYF. In nucleotides, the CDR3 is TGTGCCATCAGTGAATCAGGGGGTATTGACGAGCAGTACTTC.

As regards this clonotype: The junction shows a germline mismatch at one end, possibly a read error. The chain carries TRBV11-1 and TRBJ2-1; D not certain. Germline lookup yields CDR1 SGHAT and CDR2 FQDESV (reference sequence). The CDR3 has 13 residues. The CDR3 coding sequence is TGTGCCAGCAGCCTGGGCTTCCAGAATGAGCAGTTCTTT. Encoded protein: CASSLGFQNEQFF.

This clonotype was seen more than once but under ten times. The chain carries TRBV28 and TRBJ1-2; 9 nucleotides line up with TRBD1. Trimming removed 7 bases from V and 9 bases from J; junction bases left unmatched: 15. The CDR3 spans 15 residues. Germline V lookup: CDR1 MDHEN, CDR2 SYDVKM. For the CDR3, the DNA is TGTGCCAGCACACTGGACAGGGGAATCCTCGGTAGCTACACCTTC. Translation: CASTLDRGILGSYTF.

A note on this clonotype: Since no conserved phenylalanine or tryptophan closes the CDR3, a read error is the likely cause. The DNA is omitted, as the CDR3 cannot be located on it reliably, and the CDR3 follows TCRdb's listing. V and J are TRBV11-2 and TRBJ2-1; the D call in the table, TRBD1, was not verified against the DNA. Germline CDR1 and CDR2: SGHAT and FQNNGV. The CDR3 contains 16 residues when both ends are counted. CDR3 sequence: CVSSFQGYSSYNEHFL.

Only a few counts were recorded for this clonotype. Because it lacks the conserved phenylalanine or tryptophan at the end, this CDR3 is likely a read error. The DNA is left out, because the CDR3 cannot be placed on it with certainty; the CDR3 is given as TCRdb lists it. The rearrangement joins TRBV4-2 to TRBJ2-3; TRBD1 was called by the table and not checked on the DNA. Germline CDR1 reads LGHNA; CDR2 reads YNFKEQ. The CDR3 sequence runs 14 residues, both termini included. CDR3 sequence: CASSLYQGDTDTQY.

Worth noting for this clonotype: Given a much more abundant clone one base away, this may be a read error. V and J are TRBV5-1 and TRBJ2-7; D is unresolved. Germline CDR1 is SGHRS and CDR2 is YFSETQ. This CDR3 is built from 13 residues. CDR3 sequence (DNA): TGCACCAGCAGCTTGGTTGTTTCCTACGAGCAGTACTTC. Its protein is CTSSLVVSYEQYF.

This clonotype was counted once. One end of the junction varies from germline; a read error may be responsible. The genes are TRBV11-2 and TRBJ2-1, with 9 bases that match TRBD2. CDR3 length equals 16 residues. CDR1 and CDR2 from the germline V gene are SGHAT and FQNNGV. This CDR3 reads CASSPPKAGGLNEQSF. The CDR3 nucleotides read TGTGCCAGCAGCCCCCCAAAGGCGGGAGGGCTCAACGAGCAGTCCTTC.

About this clonotype: The junction departs from the called germline gene at one end, perhaps through a read error. V gene TRBV11-2 combines with J gene TRBJ2-3, with D maybe TRBD2 (5 bases). The CDR3 length is 16 residues. Germline V lookup: CDR1 SGHAT, CDR2 FQNNGV. CDR3 protein: CDSGLGLLARTDTQYF. The CDR3 DNA follows: TGTGACAGCGGCTTAGGTCTCCTAGCCCGCACAGACACGCAGTATTTT.

A word on this clonotype: Germline and junction disagree at one end, which may indicate a read error. V and J are TRBV11-2 and TRBJ2-7; TRBD1 matches 8 bases. There are 13 residues in the CDR3. CDR1 SGHAT and CDR2 FQNNGV come from the germline V gene. CDR3 residues: CASIGDRTYGQNF. The CDR3 DNA is TGTGCCAGCATAGGGGACAGGACCTACGGACAGAACTTC.

As to this clonotype: Sequence at one end of the junction differs from germline and may be a read error. The chain recombines TRBV11-2 with TRBJ2-3; D tentatively fits TRBD1 or TRBD2 (5 bases each). The CDR3 is 15 residues long. Germline-derived CDR1 and CDR2 are SGHAT and FQNNGV. The CDR3 nucleotides are TGTGCCAGCAGCTCGGGGTTGGGGCTAGGATATACACAGTATTTT. Translating it yields CASSSGLGLGYTQYF.

V gene TRBV28 combines with J gene TRBJ1-6; D not resolved. The length of the CDR3 is 12 residues. Germline assignment: CDR1 MDHEN and CDR2 SYDVKM. V shed 7 bases and J shed 11 bases, with 12 bases lying between them. CDR3: CASILSGTPLHF. The CDR3 region has the DNA TGTGCCAGCATTTTGTCCGGCACACCCCTCCACTTT.

This rearrangement joins TRBV11-2 to TRBJ2-2; no clear D gene. V lost 5 bases, J lost 3 bases, and 16 bases lay in between. The germline CDR1 and CDR2 sequences are SGHAT and FQNNGV. The CDR3 has 16 amino acids. The CDR3 sequence is CASSPHPQLDTGELFF. The CDR3 nucleotides are TGTGCCAGCAGCCCCCATCCTCAATTGGACACCGGGGAGCTGTTTTTT.

CDR3 sequence: CTGSFQTANTGELFF. In nucleotides, the CDR3 is TGTACCGGCAGCTTCCAGACAGCGAACACCGGGGAGCTGTTTTTT. The rearrangement uses TRBV13 and TRBJ2-2, with D perhaps TRBD1 (5 bases). Germline V gives CDR1 PRHDT, CDR2 FYEKMQ (reference sequence). The CDR3 runs 15 residues.

V is TRBV2 and J is TRBJ2-5; 10 bases line up with TRBD2. The CDR3 spans 17 residues. CDR1 and CDR2 from the germline V gene are SNHLY and FYNNEI. This CDR3 reads CAMSEAERTSGKETQYF. The CDR3, as DNA: TGTGCTATGAGTGAAGCGGAGCGGACTAGCGGAAAAGAGACCCAGTACTTC.